These T cell receptor beta chains were read from a single sample in a study of shared clonotypes between healthy human individuals. This table comes from immunoSEQ multiplex PCR, and its TCRdb copy is limited to in-frame clones, with some not included. This table has about 2.1 million clones, around 93% appearing once. The source material was naive CD8+ T cells from PBMCs. The receptor source for this set is a man aged 18 to 30 in good health. Some clones in this sample may be carry-over from other donors' samples. Each CDR3 is given with its conserved first and last residue. D genes are given only for firm matches. Clone size appears in some rows only: once, few, many, or a class for an expanded clone.

D	V	J	size	DNA	CDR3
.	TRBV27	TRBJ1-1	.	TGTGCCAGCAGTTTGGCTACTAACACTGAAGCTTTCTTT	CASSLATNTEAFF
.	TRBV29-1	TRBJ2-7	.	TGCAGCGCCCGTGGGGTCGTCTACGAGCAGTACTTC	CSARGVVYEQYF
.	TRBV19	TRBJ1-1	.	TGTGCCAGTAGTAGATGGTTTGAGAGGGAGGAACGGAACACTGAAGCTTTCTTT	CASSRWFEREERNTEAFF
.	TRBV4-1	TRBJ1-1	.	TGCGCCAGCAGCCCGTTGACCGTCATGAACACTGAAGCTTTCTTT	CASSPLTVMNTEAFF
TRBD2	TRBV4-1	TRBJ2-7	.	TGCGCCAGCAGTGGGACTAGCGGAACCTACGAGCAGTACTTC	CASSGTSGTYEQYF
.	TRBV27	TRBJ2-1	once	TGTGCCAGCAGTTTAAGGTCCTACAATGAGCAGTTCTTC	CASSLRSYNEQFF
.	TRBV5-8	TRBJ2-7	.	TGTGCCAGCAGCTTGGTCGCCTACGAGCAGTACTTC	CASSLVAYEQYF
.	TRBV28	TRBJ2-3	.	TGTGCCAGCAGTTTAGGGGCCACCTCCACAGATACGCAGTATTTT	CASSLGATSTDTQYF
.	TRBV7-9	TRBJ2-7	.	TGTGCCAGCAGCTGGGACTACGAGCAGTACTTC	CASSWDYEQYF
.	TRBV28	TRBJ1-5	.	TGTGCCAGCAGTCCCACCCTGTTTGTTCGTCAGCCCCAGCATTTT	CASSPTLFVRQPQHF
.	TRBV10-3	TRBJ1-2	.	TGTGCCATCAGTGAGGGGGGCACACATGACCCTAGTGGCTACACCTTC	CAISEGGTHDPSGYTF
.	TRBV28	TRBJ2-5	.	TGTGCCAGCAGGACCGGGACACTAGAGACCCAGTACTTC	CASRTGTLETQYF
.	TRBV7-6	TRBJ2-6	.	TGTGCCAGCACCCCACGGTATCCAGGGTCATATGGGGCCAACGTCCTGACTTTC	CASTPRYPGSYGANVLTF
TRBD2	TRBV7-9	TRBJ2-1	.	TGTGCCAGCAGCCCGTCTTCGGGGGGCAATGAGCAGTTCTTC	CASSPSSGGNEQFF
TRBD2	TRBV10-1	TRBJ2-1	.	TGCGCCAGCAGTGAGGAAAGTCGGGGGACTAGTAGTTTAAATGAGCAGTTCTTC	CASSEESRGTSSLNEQFF
.	TRBV19	TRBJ2-7	.	TGTGCCAGTAGTATGGGACCGAACTCCTACGAGCAGTACTTC	CASSMGPNSYEQYF
.	TRBV10-1	TRBJ2-3	.	TGCGCCACCCAAAGACCGCGGGACACAGATACGCAGTATTTT	CATQRPRDTDTQYF
TRBD2	TRBV6-6	TRBJ2-3	.	TGTGCCAGCAGTTACGGGGGCGGGAGGGACACAGATACGCAGTATTTT	CASSYGGGRDTDTQYF
.	TRBV4-3	TRBJ1-2	.	TGCGCCAGCAGCTTGGAGAGCTTCGGTGGCTACACCTTC	CASSLESFGGYTF
.	TRBV27	TRBJ2-1	.	TGTGCCAGCAGTTTTGCTTTGGGCGGTTACTCCTACAATGAGCAGTTCTTC	CASSFALGGYSYNEQFF
.	TRBV11-2	TRBJ2-7	.	TGTGCCAGCAGCTTATTAGGCTTGGGGTGGGAGCAGGGCTACGAGCAGTACTTC	CASSLLGLGWEQGYEQYF
.	TRBV28	TRBJ2-7	.	TGTGCCAGCAGTTCACAGTACGAGCAGTACTTC	CASSSQYEQYF
.	TRBV5-1	TRBJ1-1	.	TGCGCCAGCACACCGGGGGGGCTCACTGAAGCTTTCTTT	CASTPGGLTEAFF
.	TRBV27	TRBJ1-5	.	TGTGCCAGCAGTTACGGGTTCAATCAGCCCCAGCATTTT	CASSYGFNQPQHF
.	TRBV5-1	TRBJ2-3	.	TGCGCCAGCAGCTTGGGTACTACTACCACAGATACGCAGTATTTT	CASSLGTTTTDTQYF
TRBD2	TRBV7-2	TRBJ2-7	.	TGTGCCAGCAGCTTAGAGATCGGGAGGGTATACGAGCAGTACTTC	CASSLEIGRVYEQYF
.	TRBV19	TRBJ1-5	.	TGTGCCAGTAGGCCTGGTCCCCGGACAAATCAGCCCCAGCATTTT	CASRPGPRTNQPQHF
TRBD2	TRBV9	TRBJ2-1	.	TGTGCCAGCAGCGTAGCCGGGACTAGCGGCCACAATGAGCAGTTCTTC	CASSVAGTSGHNEQFF
.	TRBV6-1	TRBJ1-2	.	TGTGCCAGCAGTGAAGATGATCAGGGGTTTGTCGCCTTGGTCTACACCTTC	CASSEDDQGFVALVYTF
TRBD2	TRBV27	TRBJ2-7	.	TGTGCCAGCAGTTTCGCTAGCGGGTCGTACGAGCAGTACTTC	CASSFASGSYEQYF
.	TRBV7-9	TRBJ1-2	.	TGTGCCAGCAGCTCCCCGGGCCCCACCGGTGGGGGCTACACCTTC	CASSSPGPTGGGYTF
.	TRBV9	TRBJ2-1	.	TGTGCCAGCAGCGGACTAGATCGGCCTCGGGATGAGCAGTTCTTC	CASSGLDRPRDEQFF
.	TRBV4-1	TRBJ1-1	once	TGCGCCAGCAACGACGGCGTAGGCACTGAAGCTTTCTTT	CASNDGVGTEAFF
TRBD1	TRBV5-1	TRBJ2-7	.	TGCGCCAGCAGCGACCCGGGACAGGGGGCTGGCGAGCAGTACTTC	CASSDPGQGAGEQYF
.	TRBV4-1	TRBJ1-1	.	TGCGCCAGCAGCCAAGGAAGGTTCGACAAGAACACTGAAGCTTTCTTT	CASSQGRFDKNTEAFF
TRBD2	TRBV9	TRBJ2-7	.	TGTGCCAGCAGCGAGGGCGGGGGATCCGCCTACGAGCAGTACTTC	CASSEGGGSAYEQYF
TRBD2	TRBV27	TRBJ2-1	.	TGTGCCAGCAGGCCGGGACTAGCGGTTCTCTACAATGAGCAGTTCTTC	CASRPGLAVLYNEQFF
.	TRBV10-3	TRBJ1-5	.	TGTGCCATCAGTGAGGCTACGGTGGATAATCAGCCCCAGCATTTT	CAISEATVDNQPQHF
.	TRBV25-1	TRBJ2-3	.	TGTGCCATCTCCATCGCAGATACGCAGTATTTT	CAISIADTQYF
TRBD1	TRBV2	TRBJ2-7	.	TGTGCCAGCAGTTCCCCGGGACAGGGGGCGAAATCCTACGAGCAGTACTTC	CASSSPGQGAKSYEQYF
.	TRBV4-3	TRBJ1-4	.	TGCGCCAGCAGCCAATTGACCTTCCGGGATGAAAAACTGTTTTTT	CASSQLTFRDEKLFF
TRBD2	TRBV5-5	TRBJ2-5	.	TGTGCCAGCAGCTTGGTGGTAGCGGGATGGGGTGTGGAGACCCAGTACTTC	CASSLVVAGWGVETQYF
.	TRBV28	TRBJ2-1	.	TGTGCCAGCAGTTTATGGGACGGTTCCTACAATGAGCAGTTCTTC	CASSLWDGSYNEQFF
TRBD1	TRBV9	TRBJ2-5	.	TGTGCCAGCGCTCGGGACAGGGATCAAGAGACCCAGTACTTC	CASARDRDQETQYF
TRBD2	TRBV7-3	TRBJ2-1	.	TGTGCCAGCAGCTTAAACAGCGGGAGGTTCAATGAGCAGTTCTTC	CASSLNSGRFNEQFF
TRBD1	TRBV5-1	TRBJ2-7	.	TGCGCCAGCAGCGACGAAGGACAGGTCCCTTCCTACGAGCAGTACTTC	CASSDEGQVPSYEQYF
.	TRBV5-1	TRBJ2-1	.	TGCGCCAGCAGCTTGGAGCAGGGCAATGAGCAGTTCTTC	CASSLEQGNEQFF
.	TRBV5-4	TRBJ1-2	.	TGTGCCAGCAGCTTAGGTCCTTATGGCTACACCTTC	CASSLGPYGYTF
.	TRBV7-8	TRBJ2-3	.	TGTGCCAGCAGCTCCTTAAAAAGGGATACGCAGTATTTT	CASSSLKRDTQYF
.	TRBV28	TRBJ1-5	.	TGTGCCAGCAGTCGAAGACAGGCCAATCAGCCCCAGCATTTT	CASSRRQANQPQHF